This T cell receptor beta chain was captured by sequencing in a study of control samples from healthy donors and cancer patients. The CDR3 covers 13 residues. V lost 2 bases and J 3 bases, leaving 7 bases between the germline ends. The germline gives CDR1 SNHLY, CDR2 FYNNEI. This clone appeared a few times. Here immunoSEQ multiplex PCR was the method, and the copy in TCRdb shows in-frame clones only, minus some. This sample carries about 130,000 clones, less than 95% of them seen once, and the ten largest clones take roughly 8.7%. This TCR came from a man in his late teens or twenties in good health. J is TRBJ1-1 and V is TRBV2; D ambiguous. Sequencing was performed on blood. The DNA for the CDR3 is TGTGCCAGCAGTGAACTGGAGGACACTGAAGCTTTCTTT. The encoded protein is CASSELEDTEAFF. Combining the CDR3 with reference TRBV2 and TRBJ1-1 gives the whole variable domain EPEVTQTPSHQVTQMGQEVILRCVPISNHLYFYWYRQILGQKVEFLVSFYNNEISEKSEIFDDQFSVERPDGSNFTLKIRSTKLEDSAMYFCASSELEDTEAFFGQGTRLTVV.